A single sample is the source of the 6 T cell receptor beta chains below, sequenced in a study of regulatory T cells in long-lasting Graves disease. Time point given: newly diagnosed GD, antithyroid drugs for less than 3 months. RNA isolated from PBMCs was used to make the TCR library. For TCR beta, libraries came from iRepertoire HTBI primers and Arm-PCR of CDR3 regions. TCRdb re-called the multiplex PCR reads with MiXCR, one entry per CDR3 protein. The profile covers 350,000 to 500,000 distinct CDR3 sequences, with 12% to 15% appearing a single time and 17% taken by the ten largest. A further study also used this sample, focusing on T cells in Graves' hyperthyroidism and ophthalmopathy.

The material sequenced was peripheral blood mononuclear cells (PBMCs), taken at new diagnosis, from a patient treated with antithyroid drugs. These receptors were obtained from a woman between 45 and 60 years old with Graves disease.

This clonotype was seen repeatedly, ten times or more. V is TRBV27 and J is TRBJ2-7; no clear D. Trimming removed 8 bases at V and 2 bases at J, with 10 bases between. Looked up from germline, CDR1 is MNHEY and CDR2 is SMNVEV (reference sequence). The CDR3 runs 12 residues. This chain's CDR3 is CASVWLAYEQYF. The DNA for the CDR3 is TGTGCCAGCGTGTGGTTAGCCTACGAGCAGTACTTC.

This clonotype was observed a handful of times. Mismatch with germline at one junction end may stem from a read error. This chain joins TRBV5-1 and TRBJ2-1; D gene ambiguous. Germline V lookup: CDR1 SGHRS, CDR2 YFSETQ. The CDR3 is 17 amino acids. The CDR3, as DNA: TGCGCCAGCAGCTTGAGGGAACGGAGTGGCTCCTACAATGGGCAGTTCTTC. It yields the protein CASSLRERSGSYNGQFF.

The chain has TRBV27 and TRBJ2-5; 9 bases are a match to TRBD2. The CDR3 runs to 14 residues. CDR1 is MNHEY and CDR2 is SMNVEV in the germline V gene (reference sequence). V was pared by 3 bases and J by 5 bases, with 4 bases of the junction left unmatched. CDR3 protein: CASSFSGSWETQYF. The CDR3 DNA sequence: TGTGCCAGCAGTTTTAGCGGGAGTTGGGAGACCCAGTACTTC.

The sample holds many counts of this clonotype. CDR3: CASSYYRGLYTEAFF. CDR3 DNA: TGTGCCAGCAGTTACTACAGGGGGTTGTACACTGAAGCTTTCTTT. The V call is TRBV6-2 or TRBV6-3, the J call TRBJ1-1; 8 positions match TRBD1. Germline V lookup: CDR1 MNHEY, CDR2 SVGEGT. V lost 1 base to trimming and J lost 3 bases; unmatched junction nucleotides: 4. The CDR3 totals 15 residues.

On this clonotype: It is likely a read error: a sequence one base away is far more abundant. The genes are TRBV2 and TRBJ2-4; D possibly corresponds to TRBD2 (5 bases). The DNA end favors TRBJ2-3, so the J call may be wrong. The CDR3 contains 20 residues. The germline V gene has CDR1 SNHLY and CDR2 FYNNEI. CDR3 sequence reads: CASRGYPNTREGRRTDKQYF. Here the CDR3 DNA reads TGTGCCAGCAGGGGATACCCTAACACGAGGGAAGGAAGACGCACAGATAAGCAGTATTTT.

This clonotype was seen many times. The chain's CDR3 is CASSDEQGAAEKLFF. The DNA for the CDR3 is TGCGCCAGCAGCGACGAACAGGGGGCCGCTGAAAAACTGTTTTTT. The chain combines TRBV5-1 with TRBJ1-4; TRBD1 matches at 9 bases. Germline assignment: CDR1 SGHRS and CDR2 YFSETQ. V dropped 4 bases and J dropped 7; count of bases not matched to a gene: 8. This CDR3 has 15 residues.